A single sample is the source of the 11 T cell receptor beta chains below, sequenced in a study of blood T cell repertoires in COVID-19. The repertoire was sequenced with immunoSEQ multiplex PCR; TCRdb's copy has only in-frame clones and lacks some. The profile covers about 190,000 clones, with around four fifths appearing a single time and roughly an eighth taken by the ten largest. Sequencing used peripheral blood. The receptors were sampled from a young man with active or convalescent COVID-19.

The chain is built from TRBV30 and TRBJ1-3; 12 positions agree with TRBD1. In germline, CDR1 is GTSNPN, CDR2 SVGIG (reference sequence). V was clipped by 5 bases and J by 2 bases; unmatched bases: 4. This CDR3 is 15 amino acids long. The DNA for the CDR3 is TGTGCCTGGGTGCGGGACAGGGGGCCTGGAAACACCATATATTTT. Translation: CAWVRDRGPGNTIYF.

The DNA for the CDR3 is TGTGCCTGGAGTGTAAGAGGGGGCGGCCAGCCCCAGCATTTT. This codes for CAWSVRGGGQPQHF. The chain recombines TRBV30 with TRBJ1-5, with 7 bases identical to TRBD1. From germline, CDR1 is GTSNPN and CDR2 SVGIG (reference sequence). The CDR3 contains 14 residues. The ends lost 0 bases at V and 7 bases at J; junction bases unmatched: 6. Full variable domain (rest looked up from reference TRBV30 and TRBJ1-5): SQTIHQWPATLVQPVGSPLSLECTVEGTSNPNLYWYRQAAGRGLQLLFYSVGIGQISSEVPQNLSASRPQDRQFILSSKKLLLSDSGFYLCAWSVRGGGQPQHFGDGTRLSIL.

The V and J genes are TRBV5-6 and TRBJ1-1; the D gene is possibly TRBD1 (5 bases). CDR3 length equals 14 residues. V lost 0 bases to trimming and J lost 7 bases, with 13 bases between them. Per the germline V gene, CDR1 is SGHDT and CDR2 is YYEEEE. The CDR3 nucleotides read TGTGCCAGCAGCTTGGGCAGTCCGGGACTTGAAGCTTTCTTT. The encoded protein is CASSLGSPGLEAFF.

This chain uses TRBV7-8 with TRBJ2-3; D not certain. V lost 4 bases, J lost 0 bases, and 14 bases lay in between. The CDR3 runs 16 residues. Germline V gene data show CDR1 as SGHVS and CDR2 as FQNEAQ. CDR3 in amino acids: CASSSSRVSSTDTQYF. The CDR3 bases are TGTGCCAGCAGCTCCTCTCGGGTGTCTAGCACAGATACGCAGTATTTT.

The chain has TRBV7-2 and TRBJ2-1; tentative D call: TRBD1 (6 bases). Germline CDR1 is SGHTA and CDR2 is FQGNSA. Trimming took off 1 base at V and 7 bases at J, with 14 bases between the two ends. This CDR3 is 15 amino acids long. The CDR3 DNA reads TGTGCCAGCAGCTTAGAGGGCAGGGGCGGGAATGAGCAGTTCTTC. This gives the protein CASSLEGRGGNEQFF.

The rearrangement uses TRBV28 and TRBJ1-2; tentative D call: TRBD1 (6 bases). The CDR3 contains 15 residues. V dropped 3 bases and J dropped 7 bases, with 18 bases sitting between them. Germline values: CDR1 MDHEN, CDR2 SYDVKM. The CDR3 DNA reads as TGTGCCAGCAGTTTCCCTACAGGGACCAGGGGTGGCTACACCTTC. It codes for CASSFPTGTRGGYTF.

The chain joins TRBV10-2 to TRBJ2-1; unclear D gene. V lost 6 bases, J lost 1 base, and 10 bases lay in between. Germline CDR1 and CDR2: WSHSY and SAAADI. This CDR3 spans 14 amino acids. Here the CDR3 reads CASSTSSSYNEQFF. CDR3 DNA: TGCGCCAGCAGCACTTCTTCATCCTACAATGAGCAGTTCTTC.

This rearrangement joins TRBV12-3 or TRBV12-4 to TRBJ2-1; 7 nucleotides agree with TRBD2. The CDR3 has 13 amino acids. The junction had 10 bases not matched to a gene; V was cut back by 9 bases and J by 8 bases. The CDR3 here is CARGEGGSYEQFF. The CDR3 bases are TGTGCCAGGGGGGAAGGCGGGAGCTATGAGCAGTTCTTC.

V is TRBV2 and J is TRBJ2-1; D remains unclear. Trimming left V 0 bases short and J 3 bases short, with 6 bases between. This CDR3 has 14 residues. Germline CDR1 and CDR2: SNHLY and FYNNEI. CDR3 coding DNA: TGTGCCAGCAGTGAAGCCACAAACTACAATGAGCAGTTCTTC. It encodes CASSEATNYNEQFF.

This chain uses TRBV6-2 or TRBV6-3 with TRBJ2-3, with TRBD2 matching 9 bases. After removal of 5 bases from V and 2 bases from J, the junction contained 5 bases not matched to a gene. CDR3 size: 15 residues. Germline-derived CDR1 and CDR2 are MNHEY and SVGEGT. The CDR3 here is CASSELAGFTDTQYF. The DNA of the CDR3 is TGTGCCAGCAGTGAGCTAGCGGGATTCACAGATACGCAGTATTTT.

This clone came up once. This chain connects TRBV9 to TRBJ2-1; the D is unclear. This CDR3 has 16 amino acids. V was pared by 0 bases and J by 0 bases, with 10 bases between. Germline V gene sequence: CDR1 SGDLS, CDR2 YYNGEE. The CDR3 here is CASSVGPSSSYNEQFF. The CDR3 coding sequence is TGTGCCAGCAGCGTAGGTCCCTCGAGCTCCTACAATGAGCAGTTCTTC.